A selection of T cell receptor beta chains follows, all from one sample in a study of T cells after yellow fever vaccination. TCRdb reanalysed the 5' RACE reads using MiXCR and keeps one entry per CDR3 protein. The table includes 250,000 to 400,000 distinct CDR3 sequences, 4.1% detected once. The input for sequencing was PBMCs, taken 5 days after the yellow fever booster vaccination. The receptors come from a man aged 18 to 29 who received the YFV17D yellow fever vaccine. Both conserved end residues are part of each CDR3. A D gene is named only where the DNA matches it firmly. Where a row states a size, it is once, few, many or the class of an expanded clone; other rows omit it.

D gene	V gene	clone size	J gene	CDR3 protein	CDR3 DNA
.	TRBV5-5	few	TRBJ2-5	CASSFGADQETQYF	TGTGCCAGCAGCTTTGGGGCGGACCAAGAGACCCAGTACTTC
TRBD2	TRBV7-7	.	TRBJ2-1	CASSLYGTSPNEQFF	TGTGCTAGCAGCTTATACGGGACTAGTCCAAATGAGCAGTTCTTC
TRBD1	TRBV27	.	TRBJ2-7	CASSLRQGLIAYEQYF	TGTGCCAGCAGTTTGAGACAGGGCCTTATCGCCTACGAGCAGTACTTC
.	TRBV12-3/TRBV12-4	many	TRBJ1-1	CATSRRVGGNTEAFF	TGTGCCACCAGTCGAAGAGTGGGAGGGAACACTGAAGCTTTCTTT
TRBD1	TRBV29-1	many	TRBJ1-2	CSVDSGTGAHNYYGYTF	TGCAGCGTTGATTCCGGGACAGGGGCCCACAACTATTATGGCTACACCTTC
TRBD1	TRBV15	.	TRBJ1-4	CATSRDKGQEKLFF	TGTGCCACCAGCAGAGATAAGGGACAGGAAAAACTGTTTTTT
.	TRBV7-3	few	TRBJ2-3	CASSHHPGWKSTDTQYF	TGTGCCAGCAGCCACCACCCAGGGTGGAAGAGCACAGATACGCAGTATTTT
.	TRBV7-2	.	TRBJ2-1	CASRRAGSINEQFF	TGTGCCAGCAGACGGGCGGGGTCTATCAATGAGCAGTTCTTC
TRBD1	TRBV9	many	TRBJ2-3	CASSAGTVRTDTQYF	TGTGCCAGCAGCGCCGGGACAGTCCGCACAGATACGCAGTATTTT
TRBD2	TRBV7-2	many	TRBJ2-5	CASSAPGSGGVGTQYF	TGTGCCAGCAGCGCCCCGGGTAGCGGGGGGGTCGGGACCCAGTACTTC
.	TRBV11-2	few	TRBJ2-3	CASSFSAGTTDTQYF	TGTGCCAGCAGCTTTTCAGCGGGCACCACAGATACGCAGTATTTT
TRBD1	TRBV3-1	few	TRBJ1-1	CASSTRTGRGAFF	TGTGCCAGCAGCACTCGGACAGGGAGGGGAGCTTTCTTT
.	TRBV12-3/TRBV12-4	many	TRBJ2-2	CASSPRGTPNTGELFF	TGTGCCAGCAGTCCTCGCGGGACCCCTAACACCGGGGAGCTGTTTTTT
TRBD2	TRBV18	many	TRBJ2-3	CASSPGGGTDTQYF	TGTGCCAGCTCCCCCGGGGGGGGCACAGATACGCAGTATTTT
TRBD2	TRBV20-1	.	TRBJ2-1	CSARGWPRGGMYNEQFF	TGCAGTGCTAGAGGCTGGCCTCGGGGGGGCATGTACAATGAGCAGTTCTTC
.	TRBV4-1	many	TRBJ2-4	CASSQPSGYGAKNIQYF	TGCGCCAGCAGCCAACCTAGTGGGTATGGCGCCAAAAACATTCAGTACTTC
.	TRBV6-6	few	TRBJ1-1	CASSSFTITEAFF	TGTGCCAGCAGTTCCTTCACTATCACTGAAGCTTTCTTT
.	TRBV27	many	TRBJ2-7	CASGWEGEQYF	TGTGCCAGCGGGTGGGAAGGCGAGCAGTACTTC
TRBD2	TRBV5-8	.	TRBJ2-1	CASSPKRGRNEQFF	TGTGCCAGCAGTCCCAAGCGGGGACGGAATGAGCAGTTCTTC
TRBD2	TRBV4-3	.	TRBJ2-1	CASSQDFGTSGVREQFF	TGCGCCAGCAGCCAAGATTTTGGGACTAGCGGGGTCAGAGAGCAGTTCTTC
TRBD1	TRBV10-3	.	TRBJ1-4	CAIKTQGETEKLFF	TGTGCCATCAAAACACAGGGGGAGACTGAAAAACTGTTTTTT